Described below is a single TCR beta chain sequence and its context. Its antigen is not identified. Via MiXCR, TCRdb re-called the 5' RACE reads, giving one row per CDR3 protein. Of about 130,000 distinct CDR3 sequences listed, approximately 6.2% are singletons. CDR1 MGHRA and CDR2 YSYEKL come from the germline V gene. V gave up 2 bases and J gave up 6 bases; unmatched junction bases: 6. There are 15 residues in the CDR3. The sample is drawn from a study of T-cell memory formation after mild COVID-19. As for the study in general: TCR clusters were mostly confined to one donor each.

General study findings and limits: Memory sampled before infection contained some responding clones, suggesting cross-reactive memory joined.

The receptor's source is an adult woman who had mild COVID-19 (a few samples of this study predate the infection). Cell type and time point are not known. Sequencing input: PBMCs or a T cell subset sorted from them (not recorded which). This chain joins TRBV4-1 and TRBJ1-4; 7 positions agree with TRBD1. CDR3 residues: CASSQPDRDDEKLFF. For the CDR3, the DNA is TGCGCCAGCAGCCAACCTGACAGGGACGATGAAAAACTGTTTTTT.